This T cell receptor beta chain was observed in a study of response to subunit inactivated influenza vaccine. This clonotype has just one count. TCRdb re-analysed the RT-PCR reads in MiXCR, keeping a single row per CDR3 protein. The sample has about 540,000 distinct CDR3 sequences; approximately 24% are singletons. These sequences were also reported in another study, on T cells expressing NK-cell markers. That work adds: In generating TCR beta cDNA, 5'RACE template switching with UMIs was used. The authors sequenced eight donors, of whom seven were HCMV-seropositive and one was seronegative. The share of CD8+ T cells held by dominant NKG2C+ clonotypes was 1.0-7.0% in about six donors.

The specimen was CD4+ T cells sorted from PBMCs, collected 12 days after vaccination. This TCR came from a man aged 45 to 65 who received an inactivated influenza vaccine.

CDR3 sequence: CASSPPEQNSPLHF. The CDR3 DNA sequence: TGCGCCAGCAGCCCACCTGAACAGAATTCACCCCTCCACTTT. This rearrangement joins TRBV5-1 to TRBJ1-6; D ambiguous. The length of the CDR3 is 14 residues. Deletions cut 4 bases from V and 7 bases from J, with 12 bases between. The germline gives CDR1 SGHRS, CDR2 YFSETQ.